This T cell receptor beta chain was obtained from a study of CD8 T cells in ankylosing spondylitis. This clonotype has ten or more counts. Antigen specificity is unknown. TCRdb re-called the 5' RACE reads with MiXCR, one entry per CDR3 protein. The sample holds approximately 260,000 distinct CDR3 sequences, around 7.8% seen once. General study findings and limits: Blood from ankylosing spondylitis patients appeared to carry a characteristic roughly 8-variant TCR beta motif. Significant enrichment of disease-linked clones was reported in matched ankylosing spondylitis synovial fluid. In synovial fluid and blood from reactive arthritis, some motif variants were previously reported.

The sample comprised blood, either unsorted or a sorted T cell fraction (not recorded which). This receptor was taken from a male donor with ankylosing spondylitis or in good health (not recorded which).

In DNA, the CDR3 is TGTGCCAGCAGCGTAGATCAGGTTTATGGCTACACCTTC. This encodes CASSVDQVYGYTF. J is TRBJ1-2 and V is TRBV9, with D unclear. The CDR3 is 13 amino acids. Looked up from germline, CDR1 is SGDLS and CDR2 is YYNGEE. The V end was cut by 0 bases, the J end by 5 bases, with 8 bases between.